The next 7 T cell receptor beta chains were all read from a single sample in a study of control samples from healthy donors and cancer patients. Libraries were prepared by immunoSEQ multiplex PCR; TCRdb keeps only in-frame clonotypes and omits some of them. The table includes about 110,000 clones, approximately 90% detected once. The specimen sequenced was blood. These receptors all come from a woman aged 18 to 35 in good health.

The chain carries TRBV29-1 and TRBJ2-3; 7 bases are shared with TRBD2. Germline V gene lookup returns CDR1 SQVTM and CDR2 ANQGSEA. The CDR3 has 13 amino acids. Unmatched junction bases numbered 6, after V lost 7 bases and J lost 2 bases. The CDR3 DNA reads as TGCAGCGCCTGGGACTACTCCACAGATACGCAGTATTTT. It translates to CSAWDYSTDTQYF.

This rearrangement joins TRBV5-4 to TRBJ2-2; 9 positions agree with TRBD1. Germline CDR1 is SGHNT and CDR2 is YYREEE (reference sequence). V lost 4 bases and J lost 1; bases outside the gene matches: 5. The CDR3 loop spans 16 amino acids. The CDR3 nucleotides are TGTGCCAGCAGCAGGGACAGGGTAAGGAACACCGGGGAGCTGTTTTTT. This codes for CASSRDRVRNTGELFF.

CDR3 region: CASSQGFVPRINYGYTF. The CDR3 DNA reads as TGTGCCAGCAGCCAAGGGTTTGTCCCGCGTATTAACTATGGCTACACCTTC. The V call is TRBV14, the J call TRBJ1-2; D gene ambiguous. The CDR3 covers 17 residues. The V gene's germline CDR1 is SGHDN and CDR2 FVKESK. Trimming removed 1 base from V and 1 base from J, with 16 bases in between. The full variable domain, completed using reference TRBV14 and TRBJ1-2, is EAGVTQFPSHSVIEKGQTVTLRCDPISGHDNLYWYRRVMGKEIKFLLHFVKESKQDESGMPNNRFLAERTGGTYSTLKVQPAELEDSGVYFCASSQGFVPRINYGYTFGSGTRLTVV.

The chain joins TRBV5-1 to TRBJ2-3; 8 bases match TRBD2. Per germline, CDR1 SGHRS and CDR2 YFSETQ. CDR3 size: 13 residues. Germline trimming cut 3 bases from V and 8 bases from J; bases unmatched to any gene: 5. In nucleotides, the CDR3 is TGCGCCAGCAGCTCCCGGGGGGGCAGTACGCAGTATTTT. Protein: CASSSRGGSTQYF.

The chain employs TRBV7-9 and TRBJ2-2, with D uncertain. The CDR3 spans 13 residues. The V end lost 5 bases, the J end lost 5 bases, and 9 bases lay between the germline ends. Germline-derived CDR1 and CDR2 are SEHNR and FQNEAQ (reference sequence). The CDR3: CASSGMGTGELFF. As DNA, the CDR3 is TGTGCCAGCAGCGGGATGGGAACCGGGGAGCTGTTTTTT. The full variable domain, rest sourced from reference TRBV7-9 and TRBJ2-2, is DTGVSQNPRHKITKRGQNVTFRCDPISEHNRLYWYRQTLGQGPEFLTYFQNEAQLEKSRLLSDRFSAERPKGSFSTLEIQRTEQGDSAMYLCASSGMGTGELFFGEGSRLTVL.

This chain joins TRBV7-2 and TRBJ2-3; D is ambiguous. The CDR3 is 12 amino acids. Germline V gene data show CDR1 as SGHTA and CDR2 as FQGNSA. Trimming took 5 bases from V and 6 from J, leaving 9 bases between them. The CDR3 protein is CASSLYMDTQYF. CDR3 coding DNA: TGTGCCAGCAGCCTGTACATGGATACGCAGTATTTT. The full variable domain, completed using reference TRBV7-2 and TRBJ2-3, is GAGVSQSPSNKVTEKGKDVELRCDPISGHTALYWYRQSLGQGLEFLIYFQGNSAPDKSGLPSDRFSAERTGGSVSTLTIQRTQQEDSAVYLCASSLYMDTQYFGPGTRLTVL.

This chain joins TRBV27 and TRBJ2-6; D ambiguous. The germline gives CDR1 MNHEY, CDR2 SMNVEV (reference sequence). The CDR3 runs 16 residues. V gave up 5 bases and J gave up 0 bases, with 11 bases separating them. The CDR3 loop is CASSEDASSGANVLTF. The DNA for the CDR3 is TGTGCCAGCAGTGAGGACGCTAGCTCTGGGGCCAACGTCCTGACTTTC.